This T cell receptor beta chain was obtained from a study of cytomegalovirus exposure and HLA in healthy donors. Study-level points and caveats: In vitro assays verified that a few CMV-associated chains recognized CMV antigens specifically.

Germline loops: CDR1 SGHAT, CDR2 FQNNGV. Trimming removed 3 bases from V and 1 base from J, with 9 bases in between. The CDR3 runs 15 residues. This clone was seen a single time. As yet, its antigen is unknown. Only in-frame clones appear in the TCRdb table, and some are missing; sequencing was by immunoSEQ multiplex PCR. The sample lists 66,000 or so clones, approximately 97% occurring once. The sequence was obtained from a woman in her late teens or twenties in good health and CMV-seropositive. The sequencing sample was made of PBMCs. The chain joins TRBV11-2 to TRBJ2-2, with D uncertain. The CDR3 is CASSFSAGNTGELFF. In DNA form, the CDR3 reads TGTGCCAGCAGCTTTTCGGCAGGGAACACCGGGGAGCTGTTTTTT.